A selection of T cell receptor beta chains follows, all from one sample in a study of identical twins. TCRdb reprocessed the 5' RACE reads with MiXCR, giving one entry per CDR3 protein. There are roughly 1,500,000 distinct CDR3 sequences in the sample; under 35% occur only once, and more than 0.25% lies in the top ten. Sample: cord blood. Receptors were obtained from a newborn girl in good health. CDR3s include the opening cysteine and the closing phenylalanine or tryptophan. A D gene is named only where the DNA matches it firmly. Clone size, where shown, is once, few, many, or a class for clones that have expanded.

clone_size	d_call	v_call	j_call	cdr3_aa	cdr3_nt
.	TRBD1	TRBV6-2/TRBV6-3	TRBJ2-1	CASSYRDRDYNEQFF	TGTGCCAGCAGTTACCGGGACAGGGACTACAATGAGCAGTTCTTC
few	TRBD2	TRBV6-5	TRBJ2-1	CASSYSPSGRNEQFF	TGTGCCAGCAGTTACTCGCCTAGCGGGAGAAATGAGCAGTTCTTC
few	TRBD1	TRBV29-1	TRBJ1-2	CSVGTGKRGYTF	TGTAGCGTGGGGACAGGAAAGCGGGGCTACACCTTC
few	.	TRBV5-6	TRBJ2-5	CASSLEVRYQETQYF	TGTGCCAGCAGCTTGGAGGTTCGGTACCAAGAGACCCAGTACTTC
.	.	TRBV4-1	TRBJ2-7	CASSQEVHPTNEQYF	TGCGCCAGCAGCCAAGAGGTACACCCAACAAATGAGCAGTACTTC
.	TRBD2	TRBV20-1	TRBJ2-7	CSATRGLAGDLGYEQYF	TGCAGTGCAACCCGAGGGCTAGCGGGGGATTTGGGCTACGAGCAGTACTTC
few	.	TRBV4-2	TRBJ2-7	CASSQDGGSTKSYEQYF	TGTGCCAGCAGCCAAGATGGGGGAAGTACCAAATCCTACGAGCAGTACTTC
.	TRBD2	TRBV20-1	TRBJ2-1	CSARDIRREGLSEQFF	TGCAGTGCTAGAGATATTAGGAGGGAGGGCCTTAGTGAGCAGTTCTTC
.	.	TRBV4-1	TRBJ1-4	CASSQDQYVNEKLFF	TGCGCCAGCAGCCAAGATCAATACGTTAATGAAAAACTGTTTTTT
.	.	TRBV24-1	TRBJ2-3	CATSAYALASTDTQYF	TGTGCCACCAGTGCTTACGCCCTAGCGAGCACAGATACGCAGTATTTT
.	TRBD2	TRBV6-1	TRBJ2-3	CASSEPLSGGAPTDTQYF	TGTGCCAGCAGTGAACCCCTTAGCGGGGGAGCCCCCACAGATACGCAGTATTTT
.	.	TRBV11-2	TRBJ1-6	CASSQRPPTESYNSPLHF	TGTGCCAGCAGCCAGCGACCTCCGACCGAGTCCTATAATTCACCCCTCCACTTT
.	TRBD1	TRBV19	TRBJ1-1	CASSIVWTGGNTEAFF	TGTGCCAGTAGTATAGTATGGACAGGGGGCAACACTGAAGCTTTCTTT
.	TRBD1	TRBV28	TRBJ2-1	CASKVGTALYEQFF	TGTGCCAGCAAAGTCGGGACAGCGCTCTACGAGCAGTTCTTC
.	.	TRBV28	TRBJ1-4	CASSFRQVNEKLFF	TGTGCCAGCAGTTTCCGACAGGTTAATGAAAAACTGTTTTTT